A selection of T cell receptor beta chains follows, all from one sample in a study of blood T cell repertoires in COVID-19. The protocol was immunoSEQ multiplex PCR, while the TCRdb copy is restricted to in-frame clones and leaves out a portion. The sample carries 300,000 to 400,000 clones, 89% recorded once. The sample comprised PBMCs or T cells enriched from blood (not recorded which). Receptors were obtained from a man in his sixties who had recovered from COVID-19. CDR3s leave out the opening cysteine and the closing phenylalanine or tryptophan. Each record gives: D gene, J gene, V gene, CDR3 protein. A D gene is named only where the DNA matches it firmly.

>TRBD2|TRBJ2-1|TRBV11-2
ASSSILAVRPGSYNEQF
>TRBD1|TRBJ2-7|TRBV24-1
ATSDRTGTAHYEQY
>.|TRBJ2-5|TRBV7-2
ASSLGGIRETQY
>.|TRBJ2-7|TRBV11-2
ASSLVAGEQY
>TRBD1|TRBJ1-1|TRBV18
ASSHQGEKLNTEAF
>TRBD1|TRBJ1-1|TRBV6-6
ASTRNTGTGGLNTEAF
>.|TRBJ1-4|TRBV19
ASRTGHLNEKLF
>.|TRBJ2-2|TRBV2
ASSVSGTSGELF
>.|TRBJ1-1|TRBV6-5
ASSYTSGQSEAF
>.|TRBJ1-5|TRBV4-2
ASSQTTGSGQPQH
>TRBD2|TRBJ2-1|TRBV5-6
ASSFLAGEHLNEQF
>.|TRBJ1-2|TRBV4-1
ASSQEVPGGKDT
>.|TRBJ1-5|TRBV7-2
ASSFQGNQPQH
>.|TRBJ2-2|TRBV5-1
ASSLNTGGGELF
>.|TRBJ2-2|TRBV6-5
ASSPLVTGELF
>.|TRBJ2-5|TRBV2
ATGAQETQY
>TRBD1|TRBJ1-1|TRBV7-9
ASSTPPGGRLDTEAF
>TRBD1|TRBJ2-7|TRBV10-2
ASNRQGAGYEQY